The clone carrying this TCR beta chain came up once. The antigen is undetermined. Possible read error: a much larger clone is one base away. This sample is part of a study of T cells after yellow fever vaccination. Study-level information: The SMART-Seq v4 Ultra Low Input method served to prepare the low-cell-number fractions.

V was shortened by 5 bases and J by 6 bases, with 9 bases between the two germline ends. Looked up from germline, CDR1 is SGHAT and CDR2 is FQNNGV. The CDR3 is 12 amino acids. Study-wide results and limits: Only a small proportion of the clonotypes turned up in both the CD4 and the CD8 compartments, likely arising from convergent recombination. Abundant contaminating clonotypes from the bulk population could appear in FACS-sorted repertoires.

Researchers made TCR cDNA using 5'RACE template switching, and this step added a universal primer site and UMIs. TCRdb passed the 5' RACE reads through MiXCR, listing each CDR3 protein once. The sample shows 300,000 or so distinct CDR3 sequences, about 4% of them seen only once. The chain employs TRBV11-2 and TRBJ2-3; D might be TRBD1 or TRBD2, each matching 5 bases. This sample comprised PBMCs, obtained 5 days after the yellow fever booster vaccination. The sequence derives from a man aged 18 to 30 who received the YFV17D yellow fever vaccine. The DNA of the CDR3 is TGTGCCAGCAGCAACAGGAGGGATACGCAGTATTTT. Its protein is CASSNRRDTQYF.